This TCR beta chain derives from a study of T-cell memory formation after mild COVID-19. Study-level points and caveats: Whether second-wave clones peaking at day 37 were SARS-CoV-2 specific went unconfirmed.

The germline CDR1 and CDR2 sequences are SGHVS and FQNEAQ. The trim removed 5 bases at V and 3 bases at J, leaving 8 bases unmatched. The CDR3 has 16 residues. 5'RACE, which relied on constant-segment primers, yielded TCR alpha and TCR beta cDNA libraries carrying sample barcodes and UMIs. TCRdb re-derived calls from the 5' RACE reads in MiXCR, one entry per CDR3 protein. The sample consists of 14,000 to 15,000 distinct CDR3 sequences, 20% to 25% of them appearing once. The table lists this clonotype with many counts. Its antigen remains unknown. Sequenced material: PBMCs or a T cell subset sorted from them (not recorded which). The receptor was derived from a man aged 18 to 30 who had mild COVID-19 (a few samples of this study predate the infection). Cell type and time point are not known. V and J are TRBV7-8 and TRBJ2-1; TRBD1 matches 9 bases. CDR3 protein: CASSQGTGFGYNEQFF. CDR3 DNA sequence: TGTGCCAGCAGCCAAGGGACAGGGTTCGGCTACAATGAGCAGTTCTTC.